Listed here are 20 T cell receptor beta chains from one sample, sequenced in a study of CD8 T cells in ankylosing spondylitis. TCRdb reanalysed the 5' RACE reads using MiXCR and keeps one entry per CDR3 protein. The sample includes a few hundred thousand distinct CDR3 sequences, 15% to 20% of them seen just once. Sequencing used blood, either unsorted or a sorted T cell fraction (not recorded which). These receptors were collected from a male donor with ankylosing spondylitis or in good health (not recorded which).

A word on this clonotype: This could be a read error, since a much larger clone is one nucleotide away. The J gene is TRBJ2-1, the V gene TRBV9; D is perhaps TRBD2 (6 bases). Germline lookup yields CDR1 SGDLS and CDR2 YYNGEE. CDR3 length: 17 residues. CDR3 sequence (DNA): TGTGCCGGCAGCGTAGGAGGCGGGGCGAGCTCCTACAATGAGCAGTTCTTC. Encoded protein: CAGSVGGGASSYNEQFF.

This clonotype was recorded a few times. The V and J genes are TRBV29-1 and TRBJ2-7; D might be TRBD1 (6 bases). V was trimmed by 7 bases and J by 2 bases, leaving 21 bases between them. The germline gives CDR1 SQVTM, CDR2 ANQGSEA. This CDR3 region has 15 residues. This CDR3 is CSAVMTGSETYEQYF. For the CDR3, the DNA is TGCAGCGCCGTAATGACAGGTTCTGAAACCTACGAGCAGTACTTC.

This chain links TRBV4-1 with TRBJ1-4; D call uncertain. This CDR3 comprises 15 residues. V was pared by 0 bases and J by 9 bases, with 14 bases between. Germline CDR1 reads MGHRA; CDR2 reads YSYEKL. The CDR3 nucleotides are TGCGCCAGCAGCCAAGATTGGGTGAGCAGCCAAAAACTGTTTTTT. Translation gives CASSQDWVSSQKLFF.

The CDR3 loop reads CASSLEAGGGFKNEQFF. The CDR3 nucleotides are TGTGCCAGCAGCTTAGAGGCGGGAGGTGGGTTTAAGAATGAGCAGTTCTTC. J is TRBJ2-1 and V is TRBV7-6, with 8 bases matching TRBD2. The germline gives CDR1 SGHVS, CDR2 FNYEAQ. V lost 1 base to trimming and J lost 7 bases; unmatched junction nucleotides: 12. CDR3 length: 17 residues. The full variable domain, completed using reference TRBV7-6 and TRBJ2-1, is GAGVSQSPRYKVTKRGQDVALRCDPISGHVSLYWYRQALGQGPEFLTYFNYEAQQDKSGLPNDRFSAERPEGSISTLTIQRTEQRDSAMYRCASSLEAGGGFKNEQFFGPGTRLTVL.

This clonotype was recorded a few times. This CDR3 reads CASSYSTSGHTDTQYF. The CDR3 coding sequence is TGTGCCAGCAGTTACTCGACCAGCGGGCACACAGATACGCAGTATTTT. The chain combines TRBV6-5 with TRBJ2-3; the D gene is possibly TRBD2 (6 bases). Trimming removed 0 bases at V and 2 bases at J, with 12 bases between. The CDR3 loop spans 16 amino acids. Germline CDR1 reads MNHEY; CDR2 reads SVGAGI.

The J gene is TRBJ2-5, the V gene TRBV12-3 or TRBV12-4; D perhaps matches TRBD2 (6 bases). There are 16 residues in the CDR3. Between the trimmed V and J ends, which lost 6 bases and 2 bases, there was a span of 19 bases. The CDR3 region has the DNA TGTGCCAGCAGGCCCAAATGGGGAGGAGGACAAGAGACCCAGTACTTC. Translating it yields CASRPKWGGGQETQYF.

In this sample, this clonotype turned up a few times. The chain combines TRBV5-6 with TRBJ2-3, with 16 nucleotides matching TRBD2. Germline V gives CDR1 SGHDT, CDR2 YYEEEE. The CDR3 totals 16 residues. The ends lost 2 bases at V and 5 bases at J; junction bases unmatched: 2. CDR3 nucleotides: TGTGCCAGCAGCTTCGGGACTAGCGGGAGGGGAGATACGCAGTATTTT. Amino acid sequence: CASSFGTSGRGDTQYF.

This clonotype was counted many times. The chain uses TRBV7-9 and TRBJ1-4; maybe TRBD1 (5 bases). CDR1 and CDR2 from the germline V gene are SEHNR and FQNEAQ (reference sequence). V lost 0 bases, J lost 8 bases, and 13 bases lay in between. The length of the CDR3 is 15 residues. CDR3: CASSLAPSWGEKLFF. CDR3 bases: TGTGCCAGCAGCTTAGCGCCGTCCTGGGGCGAAAAACTGTTTTTT.

The table lists this clonotype with many counts. The V and J genes are TRBV7-9 and TRBJ2-1; TRBD1 aligns across 7 bases. Per the germline V gene, CDR1 is SEHNR and CDR2 is FQNEAQ (reference sequence). This CDR3 is built from 14 residues. V was clipped by 4 bases and J by 7 bases; unmatched bases: 7. The CDR3 sequence: CASSSPYRGNEQFF. CDR3 DNA sequence: TGTGCCAGCAGCTCGCCCTACAGGGGTAATGAGCAGTTCTTC.

This clonotype was detected only a few times. DNA for the CDR3: TGTGCCATCAGTGCGTTAGCGGGAGACGAGGGCACAGATACGCAGTATTTT. Its translation is CAISALAGDEGTDTQYF. V is TRBV10-3 and J is TRBJ2-3, with 9 bases fitting TRBD2. The V gene end was trimmed by 4 bases and the J gene end by 1 base; junction bases not matched to a gene: 9. The CDR3 length is 17 residues. Germline V lookup: CDR1 ENHRY, CDR2 SYGVKD.

This clonotype was counted between two and nine times. The V and J genes are TRBV20-1 and TRBJ2-7; no clear D. CDR1 DFQATT and CDR2 SNEGSKA come from the germline V gene (reference sequence). CDR3 size: 14 residues. V was clipped by 0 bases and J by 4 bases, with 13 bases between them. CDR3 sequence reads: CSARDPGKVYEQYF. CDR3 DNA sequence: TGCAGTGCTAGAGACCCGGGCAAAGTGTACGAGCAGTACTTC.

This chain uses TRBV12-3 or TRBV12-4 with TRBJ2-3; the D gene is possibly TRBD2 (5 bases). CDR3 length: 13 residues. V dropped 5 bases and J dropped 9 bases, with 15 bases sitting between them. In DNA, the CDR3 is TGTGCCAGCAGTAGAGCGGCCCTCCGAACGCAGTATTTT. Translated: CASSRAALRTQYF.

This sequence joins TRBV6-2 or TRBV6-3 and TRBJ2-3; the D call may be TRBD1 or TRBD2 (5 bases each). The length of the CDR3 is 14 residues. V was shortened by 10 bases and J by 2 bases, with 16 bases between the two germline ends. Germline-derived CDR1 and CDR2 are MNHEY and SVGEGT. The CDR3 nucleotides read TGTGCCATACACGGGGCCCGAGACACAGATACGCAGTATTTT. It encodes CAIHGARDTDTQYF.

The chain links TRBV2 to TRBJ2-7, with 12 bases identical to TRBD1. The J segment lost 4 bases and the V segment lost 3 bases, leaving 4 bases of the junction unmatched. The CDR3 consists of 15 residues. Per the germline V gene, CDR1 is SNHLY and CDR2 is FYNNEI. The CDR3 sequence: CASSEGTGGIYEQYF. The CDR3 coding sequence is TGTGCCAGCAGTGAGGGGACAGGGGGCATTTACGAGCAGTACTTC.

The sample holds a few counts of this clonotype. The rearrangement links TRBV6-1 to TRBJ1-4; no clear D. The germline V gene encodes CDR1 MNHNS and CDR2 SASEGT. The ends were cut back, 5 bases at V and 8 bases at J, with 15 bases in the middle. The CDR3 contains 14 residues. CDR3 region: CASSPRRVGEKLFF. In DNA, the CDR3 is TGTGCCAGCAGTCCCAGAAGGGTTGGAGAAAAACTGTTTTTT.

This clonotype was seen only a few times. The V and J genes are TRBV4-1 and TRBJ1-6, with D perhaps TRBD1 (6 bases). The CDR3 contains 15 residues. Germline values: CDR1 MGHRA, CDR2 YSYEKL. Trimming left V 8 bases short and J 4 bases short, with 15 bases between. CDR3 sequence reads: CASRPSQGYNSPLHF. DNA of the CDR3: TGCGCCAGCCGACCTTCACAGGGTTATAATTCACCCCTCCACTTT.

This clonotype was observed at least ten times. The rearrangement links TRBV27 to TRBJ1-1; D may be TRBD1 (5 bases). The CDR3 runs 14 residues. Trimming shortened V by 3 bases and J by 4 bases, and 12 bases separated the two germline ends. From germline, CDR1 is MNHEY and CDR2 SMNVEV (reference sequence). CDR3 amino acids: CASSLGGFGTEAFF. CDR3 coding DNA: TGTGCCAGCAGTTTGGGGGGATTTGGCACTGAAGCTTTCTTT.

V and J are TRBV7-8 and TRBJ2-7; 8 nucleotides agree with TRBD1. Trimming cost V 6 bases and J 2 bases; bases outside gene matches: 9. Germline loops: CDR1 SGHVS, CDR2 FQNEAQ. The CDR3 loop spans 15 amino acids. CDR3 DNA: TGTGCCAGCAGTCAGGACAGGGTGCCAACCTACGAGCAGTACTTC. Translated: CASSQDRVPTYEQYF.

This sequence joins TRBV7-9 and TRBJ2-4, with D perhaps matching TRBD1 (5 bases). Trimming left V 5 bases short and J 1 base short, with 15 bases between. The length of the CDR3 is 16 residues. Germline loops: CDR1 SEHNR, CDR2 FQNEAQ (reference sequence). The CDR3 nucleotides read TGTGCCAGCAGCGCGCAGGGTGGTGGGGCCAAAAACATTCAGTACTTC. Translation: CASSAQGGGAKNIQYF.

This clonotype came up a few times. The rearrangement uses TRBV6-2 or TRBV6-3 and TRBJ1-5; 8 nucleotides agree with TRBD1. Trimming removed 2 bases from V and 0 bases from J; junction bases left unmatched: 9. Germline CDR1 and CDR2: MNHEY and SVGEGT. The CDR3 runs to 18 residues. DNA for the CDR3: TGTGCCAGCAGTTACCTAGCGACAGGGGCGTATAGCAATCAGCCCCAGCATTTT. The encoded protein is CASSYLATGAYSNQPQHF.